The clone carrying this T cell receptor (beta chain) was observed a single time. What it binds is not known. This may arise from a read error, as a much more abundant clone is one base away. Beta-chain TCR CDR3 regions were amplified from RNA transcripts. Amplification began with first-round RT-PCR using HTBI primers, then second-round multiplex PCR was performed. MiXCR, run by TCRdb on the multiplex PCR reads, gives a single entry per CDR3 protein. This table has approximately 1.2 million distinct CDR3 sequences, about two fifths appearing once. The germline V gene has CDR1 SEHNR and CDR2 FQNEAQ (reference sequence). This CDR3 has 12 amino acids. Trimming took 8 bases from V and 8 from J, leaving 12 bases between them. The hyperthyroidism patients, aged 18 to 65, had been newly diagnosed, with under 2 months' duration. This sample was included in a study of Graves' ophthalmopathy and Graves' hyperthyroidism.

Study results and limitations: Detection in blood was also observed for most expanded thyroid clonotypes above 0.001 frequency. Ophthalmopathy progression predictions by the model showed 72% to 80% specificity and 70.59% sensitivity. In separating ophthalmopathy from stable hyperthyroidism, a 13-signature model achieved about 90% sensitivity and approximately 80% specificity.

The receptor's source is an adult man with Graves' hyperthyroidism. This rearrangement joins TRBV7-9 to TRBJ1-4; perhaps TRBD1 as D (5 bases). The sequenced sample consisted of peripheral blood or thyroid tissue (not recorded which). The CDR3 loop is CASREPGEKLFF. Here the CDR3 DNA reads TGTGCCAGCCGGGAACCAGGGGAAAAACTGTTTTTT.